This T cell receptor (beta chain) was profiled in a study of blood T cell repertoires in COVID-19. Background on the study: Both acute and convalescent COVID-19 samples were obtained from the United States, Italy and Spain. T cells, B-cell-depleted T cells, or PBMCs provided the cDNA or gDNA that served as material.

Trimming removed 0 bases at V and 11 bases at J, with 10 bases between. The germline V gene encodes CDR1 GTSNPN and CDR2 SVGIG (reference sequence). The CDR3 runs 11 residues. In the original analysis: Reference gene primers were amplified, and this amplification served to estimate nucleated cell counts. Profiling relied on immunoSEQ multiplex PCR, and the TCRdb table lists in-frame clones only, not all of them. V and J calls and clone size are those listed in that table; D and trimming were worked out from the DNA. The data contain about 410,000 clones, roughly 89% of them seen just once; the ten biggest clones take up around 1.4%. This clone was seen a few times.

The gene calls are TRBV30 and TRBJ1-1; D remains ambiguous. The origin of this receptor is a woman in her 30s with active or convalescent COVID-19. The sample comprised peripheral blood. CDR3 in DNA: TGTGCCTGGAGTGTACTTCGTTCGGCTTTCTTT. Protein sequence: CAWSVLRSAFF.